The source of this T cell receptor (beta chain) is a study of Graves' ophthalmopathy and Graves' hyperthyroidism. Ten or more counts support this clonotype. Its target is unknown. RNA transcripts were the source from which TCR beta CDR3 regions were amplified. Scientists carried out first-round RT-PCR using HTBI primers and then a second-round multiplex PCR. TCRdb re-analysed the multiplex PCR reads in MiXCR, keeping a single row per CDR3 protein. The sample shows 200,000 to 250,000 distinct CDR3 sequences, approximately 21% of them seen only once. Study-wide results and limits: Most clonotypes expanded in thyroid above 0.001 frequency were present in blood too.

The CDR3 has 13 amino acids. Trimming pared 3 bases from V and 9 bases from J, leaving 9 bases between. V gene TRBV12-3 or TRBV12-4 combines with J gene TRBJ1-6, with D unclear. Sequencing was carried out using peripheral blood. This sequence was found in a woman between 50 and 59 years old with Graves' ophthalmopathy. DNA for the CDR3: TGTGCCAGCAGTTTGGAGATCGGTTCACCCCTCCACTTT. Translated: CASSLEIGSPLHF.